The source of this T cell receptor beta chain is a study of T cell responses to AZD1222 COVID-19 vaccine. Assay: immunoSEQ multiplex PCR; the TCRdb copy retains only in-frame clones and omits some. The sample lists 130,000 or so clones; about 88% were seen once. This CDR3 is built from 16 residues. The V and J ends lost 1 base and 3 bases, in that order; junction bases with no gene match: 6. CDR1 is MGHRA, CDR2 YSYEKL, per germline. The chain links TRBV4-1 to TRBJ2-1, with 7 bases identical to TRBD2. This clonotype was obtained from an adult who received the AZD1222 COVID-19 vaccine. Sequencing was performed on peripheral blood, taken 28 days after the second AZD1222 dose. CDR3 sequence: CASSQGFGGSYNEQFF. The CDR3 DNA follows: TGCGCCAGCAGCCAAGGCTTCGGGGGGAGCTACAATGAGCAGTTCTTC.